This T cell receptor beta chain was documented in a study of cytomegalovirus exposure and HLA in healthy donors. Findings and caveats of the study: The authors later found most CMV-associated TCR beta chains appeared HLA-restricted.

A remark on this clone: Its target is not known.

Use of 60 Vbeta and 13 Jbeta primers characterized the PCR. Only in-frame clones appear in the TCRdb table, and some are missing; sequencing was by immunoSEQ multiplex PCR. This sample has approximately 160,000 clones; roughly 85% occur once, and the top ten carry roughly 9.3%. This clonotype originated in a young man in good health and CMV-seropositive. Sequenced sample: PBMCs.

The CDR3 DNA follows: TGTGCCAGCAGCTTAGACAGGGGAACCCAGTACTTC. Its protein product is CASSLDRGTQYF. The chain has TRBV7-6 and TRBJ2-5; 7 positions agree with TRBD1. The CDR3 has 12 residues. Trimming cost V 1 base and J 8 bases; bases outside gene matches: 1. Germline V gene data show CDR1 as SGHVS and CDR2 as FNYEAQ.